This entry concerns a single T cell receptor (beta chain). This sample was included in a study of blood T cell repertoires in COVID-19. Study summary: PBMCs, B-cell-depleted T cells, or T cells provided the cDNA or gDNA that made up the material.

Here immunoSEQ multiplex PCR was the method, and the copy in TCRdb shows in-frame clones only, minus some. The sample yields fewer than 350,000 clones, about nine tenths seen once. The ends lost 0 bases at V and 2 bases at J; junction bases unmatched: 2. The germline gives CDR1 MNHNY, CDR2 SVGAGI (reference sequence). This CDR3 is 15 amino acids long. Participants came from under 30 US areas, aged roughly 18 to 100 years. Participants' reported clinical history set cohort assignment. Material: PBMCs or T cells enriched from blood (not recorded which). This clonotype was sampled from a woman in her forties with acute COVID-19. The V and J genes are TRBV6-6 and TRBJ2-5; 8 bases map to TRBD2. CDR3: CASSYSAGGQETQYF. As DNA, the CDR3 is TGTGCCAGCAGTTACTCCGCGGGGGGACAAGAGACCCAGTACTTC.